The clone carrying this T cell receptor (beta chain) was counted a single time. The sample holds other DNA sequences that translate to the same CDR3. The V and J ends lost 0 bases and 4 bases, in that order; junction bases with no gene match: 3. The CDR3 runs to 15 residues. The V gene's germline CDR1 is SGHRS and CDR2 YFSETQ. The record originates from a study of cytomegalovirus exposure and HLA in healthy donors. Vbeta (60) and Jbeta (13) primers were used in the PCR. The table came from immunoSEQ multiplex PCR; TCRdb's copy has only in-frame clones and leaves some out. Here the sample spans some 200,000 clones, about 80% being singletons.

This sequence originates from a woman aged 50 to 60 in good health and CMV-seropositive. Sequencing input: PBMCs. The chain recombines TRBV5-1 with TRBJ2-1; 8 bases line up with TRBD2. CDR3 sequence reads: CASSLGAGGYNEQFF. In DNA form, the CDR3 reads TGCGCCAGCAGCTTGGGCGCGGGAGGATACAATGAGCAGTTCTTC.